This record covers a single T cell receptor (beta chain). Antigen specificity is unknown. J gave up 0 bases and V 5 bases, and 9 bases lay outside the gene matches. CDR1 is GTSNPN and CDR2 is SVGIG in the germline V gene (reference sequence). The CDR3 has 18 amino acids. Some clones are missing from TCRdb's copy, which holds only in-frame ones; the method was immunoSEQ multiplex PCR. The repertoire includes tens of thousands of clones, 75% to 90% of them detected once, and over 5.5% sits in the top ten. This sample was included in a study of T cell responses to AZD1222 COVID-19 vaccine. Findings and caveats of the study: Among the donors, most were white British and more were female, and clonal diversity was possibly underestimated. Baseline seropositivity characterized only a handful of AZD1222 recipients. When two AZD1222 doses had been given, Spike-specific TCR breadth and depth rose. Close to half of spike-specific TCRs reportedly recognize unmutated variant regions.

The source was peripheral blood, collected on day 0 of AZD1222 vaccination. This chain connects TRBV30 to TRBJ2-3, with 15 bases lining up with TRBD2. The sequence derives from an adult in good health. In DNA form, the CDR3 reads TGTGCCTGGTGCGCCGGGACTAGCGGGGGGTTCAGCACAGATACGCAGTATTTT. Translated: CAWCAGTSGGFSTDTQYF.